A selection of T cell receptor beta chains follows, all from one sample in a study of siplizumab effects on memory and regulatory T cells. TCRdb's table, derived via immunoSEQ multiplex PCR, lists solely in-frame clones and lacks some. The sample gives approximately 100,000 clones, about 91% of which show up once; 0.65% to 0.9% is in the top ten. The material sequenced was Tregs sorted from blood. These receptors were obtained from a human donor in good health. Each CDR3 is given with its conserved first and last residue. A D gene is named only where the DNA matches it firmly. Size is omitted from some rows. Given values are once, few, many or a class for expanded clones.

v_gene	j_gene	d_gene	abundance	CDR3nt	CDR3aa
TRBV6-5	TRBJ2-1	NA	NA	TGTGCCAGCAGTTACGTCCTCGGGACACGACGGGCTGAGCAGTTCTTC	CASSYVLGTRRAEQFF
TRBV27	TRBJ2-3	NA	NA	TGTGCCAGCAGTTTTGTTTGGGGCGGTGCTTTAAATACGCAGTATTTT	CASSFVWGGALNTQYF
TRBV2	TRBJ1-4	NA	NA	TGTGCCAGCAGTGTTCGTGAAAAACTGTTTTTT	CASSVREKLFF
TRBV6-5	TRBJ2-3	NA	NA	TGTGCCAGCAGTTATTCCCGGGGACCTACGCAGTATTTT	CASSYSRGPTQYF
TRBV9	TRBJ2-2	NA	NA	TGTGCCAGCAGCGGAGTACGGGGCCCGAACACCGGGGAGCTGTTTTTT	CASSGVRGPNTGELFF
TRBV6-5	TRBJ1-2	NA	NA	TGTGCCAGCAGCAGGGACGCACTGGGGGGCTACACCTTC	CASSRDALGGYTF
TRBV6-6	TRBJ2-7	NA	once	TGTGCCAGCAGTTACTCGGGCGGGATGGACCTGGGGGAGCAGTACTTC	CASSYSGGMDLGEQYF
TRBV12-5	TRBJ1-3	NA	NA	TGTGCTAGTGGTTTTTCCTCTGGAAACACCATATATTTT	CASGFSSGNTIYF
TRBV5-1	TRBJ2-7	NA	NA	TGCGCCAGCAGCTTTTATCCATCGGCAGAGCTTAGCTCCTACGAGCAGTACTTC	CASSFYPSAELSSYEQYF
TRBV18	TRBJ2-7	TRBD1	NA	TGTGCCAGCTCACCATGGGGACAGAGAATGTTCTACGAGCAGTACTTC	CASSPWGQRMFYEQYF
TRBV5-5	TRBJ1-6	NA	NA	TGTGCCAGCAGCCCTCTTGGGACGGGGAATTCACCCCTCCACTTT	CASSPLGTGNSPLHF
TRBV2	TRBJ2-5	NA	NA	TGTGCCAGCAGTGAATTTCAGAGCTCCGTAAGGGAGACCCAGTACTTC	CASSEFQSSVRETQYF
TRBV7-9	TRBJ2-5	TRBD1	NA	TGTGCCAGCAGCAACCGGGACAGGGGTCTTGAACGAGAGACCCAGTACTTC	CASSNRDRGLERETQYF
TRBV6-1	TRBJ1-2	TRBD1	NA	TGTGCCAGCAGTGAAGGACAGGGAAACTATGGCTACACCTTC	CASSEGQGNYGYTF
TRBV5-8	TRBJ2-1	NA	NA	TGTGCCAGCAGCTGGGTTTGGGGGCCGGAGCAGTTCTTC	CASSWVWGPEQFF
TRBV7-9	TRBJ2-2	TRBD1	NA	TGTGCCAGCAGCTCAGACAGGGTCACCGGGGAGCTGTTTTTT	CASSSDRVTGELFF